This is a list of T cell receptor beta chains from one sample in a study of beta chain features in type 1 diabetes. Assay: immunoSEQ multiplex PCR; the TCRdb copy retains only in-frame clones and omits some. This repertoire shows a few hundred thousand clones, about 15% found once; its top ten account for roughly 0.015%. Sequenced input: naive CD4+ T cells from blood. The receptors were sampled from a man between 18 and 35 years old with type 1 diabetes. CDR3s include the opening cysteine and the closing phenylalanine or tryptophan. D genes are given only for firm matches. Size values are once, few and many counts, or a class for expanded clones, and some rows have none.

TRBV7-9	14	TRBJ1-2	NA	few	CASSLQGIAYGYTF	TGTGCCAGCAGCCTGCAGGGGATTGCATATGGCTACACCTTC
TRBV7-6	15	TRBJ2-3	NA	NA	CASSLVTTATDTQYF	TGTGCCAGCAGCCTAGTGACCACAGCCACAGATACGCAGTATTTT
TRBV11-3	13	TRBJ1-1	NA	few	CASSWGRGTEAFF	TGTGCCAGCAGCTGGGGGCGAGGCACTGAAGCTTTCTTT
TRBV11-2	16	TRBJ2-1	TRBD2	few	CASSKAGGRASNEQFF	TGTGCCAGCAGTAAAGCGGGCGGGAGGGCCTCAAATGAGCAGTTCTTC
TRBV6-5	15	TRBJ2-7	TRBD1	few	CASRPLGTGDPEQYF	TGTGCCAGCAGACCCCTCGGGACAGGCGACCCCGAGCAGTACTTC
TRBV5-6	14	TRBJ2-4	TRBD2	few	CASSFLTSGYIQYF	TGTGCCAGCAGCTTCCTGACTAGCGGATACATTCAGTACTTC
TRBV29-1	15	TRBJ2-3	TRBD2	NA	CSVEGSGGVGDTQYF	TGCAGCGTTGAGGGTAGCGGGGGGGTGGGGGATACGCAGTATTTT
TRBV25-1	13	TRBJ1-1	NA	NA	CASSGQANTEAFF	TGTGCCAGCAGTGGACAGGCGAACACTGAAGCTTTCTTT
TRBV4-2	13	TRBJ2-3	NA	NA	CASSRRDLDTQYF	TGTGCCAGCAGCCGCCGGGACTTGGATACGCAGTATTTT
TRBV6-1	16	TRBJ2-6	NA	few	CASSVQAGSGANVLTF	TGTGCCAGCAGTGTGCAGGCGGGCTCTGGGGCCAACGTCCTGACTTTC
TRBV5-1	14	TRBJ2-5	NA	few	CASSLGGNQETQYF	TGCGCCAGCAGCTTGGGCGGGAACCAAGAGACCCAGTACTTC
TRBV19	18	TRBJ2-2	NA	few	CASSIPLSRLEMIGELFF	TGTGCCAGTAGTATCCCTTTGTCTAGGCTGGAGATGATAGGGGAGCTGTTTTTT
TRBV6-6	15	TRBJ2-1	TRBD1	few	CASSYRPGQGFEQFF	TGTGCCAGCAGTTATCGTCCGGGACAGGGCTTTGAGCAGTTCTTC
TRBV29-1	12	TRBJ2-1	NA	NA	CSARDTYNEQFF	TGCAGCGCCCGGGACACCTACAATGAGCAGTTCTTC
TRBV19	13	TRBJ1-1	NA	NA	CASSAEGWTEAFF	TGTGCCAGTAGTGCGGAGGGCTGGACTGAAGCTTTCTTT
TRBV5-4	15	TRBJ2-5	TRBD1	few	CASSLWTGGQETQYF	TGTGCCAGCAGTTTGTGGACAGGGGGGCAAGAGACCCAGTACTTC
TRBV18	14	TRBJ2-2	TRBD2	NA	CASSQREVGGELFF	TGTGCCAGCTCCCAGCGGGAGGTCGGCGGGGAGCTGTTTTTT
TRBV27	22	TRBJ1-5	TRBD1	once	CASSRAVGTQGAKYSGNQPQHF	TGTGCCAGCAGTCGCGCGGTCGGGACCCAGGGGGCGAAGTATAGCGGCAATCAGCCCCAGCATTTT
TRBV5-1	15	TRBJ2-7	NA	few	CASSLEVGSSYEQYF	TGCGCCAGCAGCTTGGAGGTCGGGAGCTCCTACGAGCAGTACTTC
TRBV30	12	TRBJ1-1	NA	NA	CAWRDQGSGAFF	TGTGCCTGGAGGGATCAGGGTTCGGGAGCTTTCTTT
TRBV6-1	13	TRBJ1-5	NA	NA	CASVDIGDQPQHF	TGTGCCAGCGTTGACATCGGGGATCAGCCCCAGCATTTT
TRBV25-1	13	TRBJ2-1	NA	NA	CASSVQTYNEQFF	TGTGCCAGCAGTGTTCAGACCTACAATGAGCAGTTCTTC